This T cell receptor (beta chain) appears in the sequencing data of a study of lymphopenia after photon versus proton radiotherapy. Method: immunoSEQ multiplex PCR; TCRdb's copy keeps in-frame clones and lacks some. The data contain tens of thousands of clones, around 83% of them singletons. Notes on the study in general: Post-nadir diversity loss with photons came from oligoclonal expansion, particularly CD8+ Temra cells. Post-nadir TCR diversity decline inversely tracked overall survival among those who died. Relative stability marked proton patients; photon patients lost diversity and naive cells. Survival link was tested only in deceased patients; proton benefit remains a possibility.

As to this clone: As yet, its antigen is unknown.

V dropped 5 bases and J dropped 7 bases, with 17 bases sitting between them. The CDR3 has 14 amino acids. Germline CDR1 LNHDA, CDR2 SQIVND (reference sequence). The chain is built from TRBV19 and TRBJ1-2; D remains unclear. The specimen was peripheral blood, collected from a patient treated with proton-based radiotherapy. This receptor was obtained from a man aged 55 to 69 with pancreatic cancer. The CDR3, as DNA: TGTGCCAGTAGTGGGCAGAGGCTTGGCGGTGGCTACACCTTC. Translation gives CASSGQRLGGGYTF. Based on the CDR3 plus reference TRBV19 and TRBJ1-2, the full variable domain is DGGITQSPKYLFRKEGQNVTLSCEQNLNHDAMYWYRQDPGQGLRLIYYSQIVNDFQKGDIAEGYSVSREKKESFPLTVTSAQKNPTAFYLCASSGQRLGGGYTFGSGTRLTVV.